A selection of T cell receptor beta chains follows, all from one sample in a study of blood T cells in healthy people across ages. From the 5' RACE reads, TCRdb called clonotypes with MiXCR, one entry per CDR3 protein. The table lists more than 750,000 distinct CDR3 sequences, just under 30% of them singletons, with about a tenth in the top ten. These data also formed part of another study, on T cells of mothers and their children.

Sequencing was performed on blood. Receptors were obtained from a woman aged 40 to 50 in good health. The CDR3 runs from the conserved cysteine through the conserved F or W. Fields, in order: clone size, D gene, J gene, V gene, CDR3 protein, CDR3 DNA. A D gene is named only where the DNA matches it firmly. Clone size is stated in some rows and not others, as once, few, many or a class when expanded.

>.|.|TRBJ2-5|TRBV6-2/TRBV6-3
CASSKSGQRQETQYF
TGTGCCAGCTCAAAGTCAGGACAGAGGCAAGAGACCCAGTACTTC
>.|.|TRBJ2-1|TRBV2
CASSEGAVPYNEQFF
TGTGCCAGCAGTGAAGGGGCTGTCCCCTACAATGAGCAGTTCTTC
>many|.|TRBJ1-2|TRBV28
CASQSGAVTRFNYGYTF
TGTGCCAGTCAATCCGGGGCAGTTACGAGGTTTAACTATGGCTACACCTTC
>.|.|TRBJ1-5|TRBV6-1
CAVLQALDQPQHF
TGTGCCGTACTTCAGGCACTAGATCAGCCCCAGCATTTT
>.|.|TRBJ2-5|TRBV15
CAASSVVGGAETQYF
TGTGCCGCCAGCTCTGTAGTGGGGGGGGCTGAGACCCAGTACTTC
>.|TRBD1|TRBJ2-5|TRBV20-1
CSAGQGPYNEQYF
TGCAGTGCTGGACAGGGCCCCTACAATGAGCAGTACTTC
>.|.|TRBJ1-1|TRBV3-1
CASSQVTGKGEAFF
TGTGCCAGCAGCCAAGTGACCGGGAAAGGTGAAGCTTTCTTT
>few|.|TRBJ1-2|TRBV5-5
CASTPSPRDAYGYTF
TGTGCCAGCACCCCTTCCCCCAGGGACGCCTATGGCTACACCTTC
>many|TRBD1|TRBJ2-7|TRBV28
CASSSPGQGSYEQYF
TGCGCCAGCAGTTCACCGGGACAGGGCTCCTACGAGCAGTACTTC
>.|.|TRBJ1-1|TRBV5-1
CASSLADSRNTEAFF
TGCGCCAGCAGCTTGGCGGACAGCCGGAACACTGAAGCTTTCTTT
>many|TRBD2|TRBJ2-5|TRBV20-1
CSASGLAGVWETQYF
TGCAGTGCTAGTGGGTTAGCGGGGGTTTGGGAGACCCAGTACTTC
>once|.|TRBJ2-7|TRBV21-1
CASSSTDRGDEQYF
TGTGCCAGCAGCTCTACGGACAGGGGCGACGAGCAGTACTTC
>.|TRBD2|TRBJ2-1|TRBV27
CASSPLPHARSGRADEQFF
TGTGCCAGCAGTCCCCTACCCCACGCCCGTAGCGGGAGGGCCGATGAGCAGTTCTTC
>.|.|TRBJ2-5|TRBV7-2
CASSSGPLETQYF
TGTGCCAGCAGCTCCGGGCCCCTGGAGACCCAGTACTTC
>.|TRBD2|TRBJ2-3|TRBV3-1
CASSQPPTGGGVADTQYF
TGTGCCAGCAGCCAACCGCCAACCGGGGGGGGTGTCGCAGATACGCAGTATTTT
>.|.|TRBJ2-7|TRBV20-1
CSALQGIDGEQYF
TGCAGTGCTTTACAGGGAATCGATGGCGAGCAGTACTTC
>.|.|TRBJ2-7|TRBV2
CASTMGEPYEQYF
TGTGCCAGCACCATGGGGGAGCCCTACGAGCAGTACTTC
>few|.|TRBJ2-5|TRBV7-8
CAGSLTGIREEETQYF
TGTGCCGGCAGCTTAACCGGGATTAGGGAGGAAGAGACCCAGTACTTC
>.|.|TRBJ2-7|TRBV28
CASSFFLVPESPYEQYF
TGTGCCAGCAGTTTTTTCCTGGTACCCGAGAGCCCCTACGAGCAGTACTTC
>.|TRBD2|TRBJ2-1|TRBV10-3
CAISESGLAGEPQFF
TGTGCCATCAGTGAGTCGGGACTAGCGGGGGAACCGCAGTTCTTC
>.|TRBD2|TRBJ2-6|TRBV4-1
CASSQGSNGGRGVNVLTF
TGCGCCAGCAGCCAAGGTAGTAATGGTGGGAGGGGAGTCAACGTCCTGACTTTC
>few|.|TRBJ1-1|TRBV3-1
CASSQDTLSGNTEAFF
TGTGCCAGCAGCCAGGACACCTTGTCTGGGAACACTGAAGCTTTCTTT
>.|TRBD2|TRBJ2-3|TRBV6-6
CASSYELGGGYQDTQYF
TGTGCCAGCAGTTACGAGTTGGGCGGGGGATATCAAGATACGCAGTATTTT
>.|TRBD1|TRBJ1-1|TRBV20-1
CSAAGDRAGTEAFF
TGCAGTGCTGCCGGGGACAGGGCGGGGACTGAAGCTTTCTTT
>.|.|TRBJ2-6|TRBV28
CASSLDFLSGANVLTF
TGTGCCAGCAGTTTAGATTTCCTCTCTGGGGCCAACGTCCTGACTTTC
>many|TRBD2|TRBJ2-1|TRBV19
CASSIGSGRANEQFF
TGTGCCAGTAGTATAGGTAGCGGGAGAGCTAATGAGCAGTTCTTC
>.|TRBD2|TRBJ2-5|TRBV28
CASSPYSGGAQETQYF
TGTGCCAGCAGTCCATATAGCGGGGGGGCCCAAGAGACCCAGTACTTC
>.|TRBD1|TRBJ2-3|TRBV12-3/TRBV12-4
CASSPQGGSSTDTQYF
TGTGCCAGCAGTCCACAGGGGGGTTCTAGCACAGATACGCAGTATTTT
>.|.|TRBJ1-1|TRBV7-8
CASSLGGYSAPTEAFF
TGTGCCAGCAGCTTAGGTGGTTACTCGGCGCCCACTGAAGCTTTCTTT
>.|.|TRBJ2-3|TRBV20-1
CSARGGTHTDTQYF
TGCAGTGCTAGAGGGGGGACCCACACAGATACGCAGTATTTT
>few|.|TRBJ2-2|TRBV5-1
CASSLLPGELFF
TGCGCCAGCAGCTTGTTACCCGGGGAGCTGTTTTTT
>few|.|TRBJ2-1|TRBV9
CASSVSSSTSEQFF
TGTGCCAGCAGCGTCTCCTCGAGCACTTCTGAGCAGTTCTTC
>.|TRBD2|TRBJ2-7|TRBV6-6
CASSSPGLAGAYEQYF
TGTGCCAGCAGTTCCCCGGGACTAGCGGGAGCCTACGAGCAGTACTTC
>.|.|TRBJ1-1|TRBV5-1
CASRIPHREDTEAFF
TGCGCCAGCAGAATACCGCACAGGGAGGACACTGAAGCTTTCTTT
>.|.|TRBJ2-1|TRBV12-3/TRBV12-4
CASSLVGGGGNEQFF
TGTGCCAGCAGTTTAGTCGGGGGCGGAGGGAATGAGCAGTTCTTC
>many|.|TRBJ1-1|TRBV7-2
CASSLGANTEAFF
TGTGCCAGCAGCTTAGGGGCTAACACTGAAGCTTTCTTT
>few|TRBD2|TRBJ2-7|TRBV28
CASSSGGQKAYEQYF
TGTGCCAGCAGTTCGGGGGGGCAAAAGGCATACGAGCAGTACTTC
>once|TRBD1|TRBJ2-5|TRBV7-2
CASSTAQGAGVETQYF
TGTGCCAGCAGTACTGCACAGGGGGCCGGAGTAGAGACCCAGTACTTC
>.|.|TRBJ1-6|TRBV5-1
CASAGSEESPLHF
TGCGCCAGCGCAGGGTCCGAAGAGTCACCCCTCCACTTT